Following are 16 T cell receptor beta chains from one sample sequenced in a study of spatial heterogeneity in lung cancer. One entry per CDR3 protein results from TCRdb running MiXCR on the 5' RACE reads. The sample lists approximately 12,000 distinct CDR3 sequences, roughly a tenth occurring once. The time point was: blood at routine non-recurrence follow-up after resection. This sample comprised PBMCs, obtained at follow-up. These receptors were collected from a female donor with early-stage non-small cell lung cancer.

Only a few counts were recorded for this clonotype. The chain carries TRBV5-5 and TRBJ2-5; TRBD1 aligns across 8 bases. The CDR3 runs to 16 residues. Germline lookup yields CDR1 SGHKS and CDR2 YYEKEE (reference sequence). V shed 0 bases, J shed 5 bases, and the junction held 9 bases outside the gene matches. CDR3 sequence (DNA): TGTGCCAGCAGCTTGGATACCGCAGGGGGCCGGGAGACCCAGTACTTC. This encodes CASSLDTAGGRETQYF. The full variable domain, its missing parts supplied by reference TRBV5-5 and TRBJ2-5, is DAGVTQSPTHLIKTRGQQVTLRCSPISGHKSVSWYQQVLGQGPQFIFQYYEKEERGRGNFPDRFSARQFPNYSSELNVNALLLGDSALYLCASSLDTAGGRETQYFGPGTRLLVL.

At least ten counts were recorded for this clonotype. The chain carries TRBV9 and TRBJ2-7; D ambiguous. The germline gives CDR1 SGDLS, CDR2 YYNGEE. The CDR3 length is 14 residues. Trimming stripped 0 bases from V and 4 bases from J, with 11 bases between. The CDR3 region is CASSVAMRGYEQYF. The CDR3 coding sequence is TGTGCCAGCAGCGTAGCCATGAGAGGTTACGAGCAGTACTTC.

This clonotype was seen ten or more times. The V gene is TRBV6-1, the J gene TRBJ2-6, with D unresolved. Germline V gives CDR1 MNHNS, CDR2 SASEGT. CDR3 length: 15 amino acids. The V and J ends lost 1 base and 0 bases respectively, with 4 bases between them. As DNA, the CDR3 is TGTGCCAGCAGTGAAGAGGACTCTGGGGCCAACGTCCTGACTTTC. As protein: CASSEEDSGANVLTF.

This clonotype was seen many times. This rearrangement joins TRBV12-3 or TRBV12-4 to TRBJ1-1, with D maybe TRBD1 (6 bases). V was cut by 4 bases and J by 4 bases, with 13 bases left in between. The CDR3 is 14 amino acids. The CDR3 loop reads CASSSPGARTEAFF. The DNA for the CDR3 is TGTGCCAGCAGTTCACCAGGGGCGCGCACTGAAGCTTTCTTT.

The J gene is TRBJ2-1, the V gene TRBV28; 8 nucleotides line up with TRBD2. This CDR3 has 16 amino acids. Germline assignment: CDR1 MDHEN and CDR2 SYDVKM. Trimming cost V 4 bases and J 0 bases; bases outside gene matches: 5. The CDR3 bases are TGTGCCAGCAGTTACCTAGCGGGTGGCTCCTACAATGAGCAGTTCTTC. Its translation: CASSYLAGGSYNEQFF.

This clonotype was found many times. The gene calls are TRBV18 and TRBJ2-3, with D perhaps TRBD1 (6 bases). The V and J ends lost 3 bases and 2 bases respectively, with 12 bases between them. The CDR3 runs 15 residues. Germline V gene lookup returns CDR1 KGHSH and CDR2 LQKENI. The CDR3 DNA reads TGTGCCAGCTCACCTGGACAGCAAGACACAGATACGCAGTATTTT. Amino acids: CASSPGQQDTDTQYF.

This clonotype has ten or more counts. The J gene is TRBJ2-1, the V gene TRBV6-5, with TRBD1 matching 10 bases. Germline V gives CDR1 MNHEY, CDR2 SVGAGI. The V gene end was trimmed by 6 bases and the J gene end by 6 bases; junction bases not matched to a gene: 8. The CDR3 covers 15 residues. The CDR3 DNA is TGTGCCAGCAGCCGGGACAGGGGTGTCATCAATGAGCAGTTCTTC. It specifies CASSRDRGVINEQFF.

This clonotype came up a few times. V gene TRBV28 combines with J gene TRBJ1-5, with 7 bases that match TRBD1. The CDR3 has 16 amino acids. V shed 2 bases and J 9 bases; nucleotides not matched to a gene: 13. The germline gives CDR1 MDHEN, CDR2 SYDVKM. CDR3 amino acids: CASSLGGQPAPGPQHF. CDR3 in DNA: TGTGCCAGCAGTTTAGGGGGACAGCCTGCGCCTGGGCCCCAGCATTTT.

This clonotype was found a few times. The rearrangement links TRBV27 to TRBJ1-5; TRBD1 matches 7 bases. Germline lookup yields CDR1 MNHEY and CDR2 SMNVEV (reference sequence). The CDR3 runs 15 residues. V gave up 5 bases and J gave up 6 bases; unmatched junction bases: 10. The CDR3 sequence: CASSPITGVVQPQHF. The CDR3 bases are TGTGCCAGCAGTCCCATCACAGGGGTAGTTCAGCCCCAGCATTTT.

The chain carries TRBV15 and TRBJ2-3; 12 bases are a match to TRBD2. The CDR3 loop spans 17 amino acids. The germline gives CDR1 LNHNV, CDR2 YYDKDF (reference sequence). J gave up 2 bases and V 1 base, and 4 bases lay outside the gene matches. The CDR3 bases are TGTGCCACCAGCAGAGGGGGACTAGCGGGTGTCACAGATACGCAGTATTTT. Amino acid sequence: CATSRGGLAGVTDTQYF.

The sample holds many counts of this clonotype. The rearrangement uses TRBV10-3 and TRBJ2-3, with TRBD1 identical over 9 bases. V shed 6 bases, J shed 3 bases, and the junction held 1 base outside the gene matches. Germline V gene sequence: CDR1 ENHRY, CDR2 SYGVKD. The CDR3 has 13 amino acids. The CDR3 protein is CAIRDRGTDTQYF. The CDR3 nucleotides read TGTGCCATCAGGGACAGGGGAACAGATACGCAGTATTTT.

The sample holds many counts of this clonotype. The genes are TRBV7-8 and TRBJ2-1; the D gene is possibly TRBD2 (6 bases). CDR3 length equals 17 residues. The germline V and J ends were trimmed by 3 bases and 6 bases, with 21 bases remaining between them. Germline V gene sequence: CDR1 SGHVS, CDR2 FQNEAQ. In DNA form, the CDR3 reads TGTGCCAGCAGCTTGGGGTCGGGAGCTATTCGGGTCAATGAGCAGTTCTTC. Translating gives CASSLGSGAIRVNEQFF.

The chain uses TRBV18 and TRBJ2-4, with D hard to call. CDR1 and CDR2 from the germline V gene are KGHSH and LQKENI. The CDR3 is 14 residues long. Trimming left V 3 bases short and J 2 bases short, with 8 bases between. CDR3 amino acids: CASSPQGSKNIQYF. The CDR3 DNA is TGTGCCAGCTCACCTCAAGGCTCCAAAAACATTCAGTACTTC.

This clonotype came up many times. This chain connects TRBV2 to TRBJ1-2, with D hard to call. Germline values: CDR1 SNHLY, CDR2 FYNNEI. CDR3 size: 14 residues. Trimming removed 7 bases at V and 2 bases at J, with 14 bases between. The CDR3 is CASTPDGKNYGYTF. CDR3 bases: TGTGCCAGCACCCCGGACGGGAAAAACTATGGCTACACCTTC.

This chain joins TRBV12-3 or TRBV12-4 and TRBJ2-7; TRBD2 aligns across 11 bases. This CDR3 region has 15 residues. The V segment lost 5 bases and the J segment 7 bases; nucleotides outside the gene matches: 10. For the CDR3, the DNA is TGTGCCAGCAGTGCGGTGGGACTAGCGGCCCAGGAGCAGTACTTC. Translation: CASSAVGLAAQEQYF.

This clonotype was seen repeatedly, ten times or more. The V call is TRBV9, the J call TRBJ2-6; no definite D call. Germline values: CDR1 SGDLS, CDR2 YYNGEE. Trimming shortened V by 0 bases and J by 0 bases, and 7 bases separated the two germline ends. The length of the CDR3 is 16 residues. CDR3 DNA: TGTGCCAGCAGCGTAGCTGTCCGCTCTGGGGCCAACGTCCTGACTTTC. It encodes CASSVAVRSGANVLTF.